What follows describes a single T cell receptor (beta chain). This specimen comes from a study of beta chain features in type 1 diabetes. This CDR3 contains 16 residues. V was clipped by 4 bases and J by 6 bases; unmatched bases: 5. Per germline, CDR1 SGHDN and CDR2 FVKESK. The investigators reverse transcribed all of the isolated RNA, so they sequenced expressed TCRB transcripts. Some clones are missing from TCRdb's copy, which holds only in-frame ones; the method was immunoSEQ multiplex PCR. This table holds a few hundred thousand clones, roughly 12% found once. The gene calls are TRBV14 and TRBJ2-2, with 13 bases matching TRBD2. Sequencing was performed on naive CD4+ T cells from blood. The sequence was obtained from a man younger than 35 in good health. The CDR3 loop is CASSRRLAGGAGELFF. Here the CDR3 DNA reads TGTGCCAGCAGCCGGCGACTAGCGGGAGGTGCCGGGGAGCTGTTTTTT.